The source of this TCR beta chain is a study of blood T cell repertoires in COVID-19. About the study: The analysed material was cDNA or gDNA that came from T cells, B-cell-depleted T cells, or PBMCs.

The method was immunoSEQ multiplex PCR; TCRdb's version includes in-frame clones alone and lacks a portion of them. The sample carries 250,000 or so clones, around 84% recorded once. Participant ages covered about 18 to 95 years across 24 US areas. Cohort assignment relied on participant-reported clinical history. Recovery meant two consecutive negative NP/OP PCR tests, professional clearance, or resolved symptoms. The CDR3 has 13 residues. Looked up from germline, CDR1 is MDHEN and CDR2 is SYDVKM. Deletions cut 10 bases from V and 0 bases from J, with 10 bases between. Sequencing was done on a sample of PBMCs or T cells enriched from blood (not recorded which). This receptor was obtained from a woman between 45 and 65 years old who had recovered from COVID-19. The chain has TRBV28 and TRBJ2-1; D is undetermined. CDR3 in DNA: TGTGCCACCGAGGTGGACTCCTACAATGAGCAGTTCTTC. It is translated as CATEVDSYNEQFF.